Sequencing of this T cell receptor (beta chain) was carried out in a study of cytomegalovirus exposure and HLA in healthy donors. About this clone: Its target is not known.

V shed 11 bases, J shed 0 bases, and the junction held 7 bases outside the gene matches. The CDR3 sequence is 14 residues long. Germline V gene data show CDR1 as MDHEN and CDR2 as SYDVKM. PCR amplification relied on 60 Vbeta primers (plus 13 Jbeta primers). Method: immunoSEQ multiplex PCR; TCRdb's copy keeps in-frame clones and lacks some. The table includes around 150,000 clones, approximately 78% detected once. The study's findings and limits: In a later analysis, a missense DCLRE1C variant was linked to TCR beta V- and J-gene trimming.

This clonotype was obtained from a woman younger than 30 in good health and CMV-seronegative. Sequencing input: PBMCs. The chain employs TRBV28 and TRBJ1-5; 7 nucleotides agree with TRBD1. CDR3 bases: TGTGCCTCAAAAGGGGGCTATAGCAATCAGCCCCAGCATTTT. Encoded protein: CASKGGYSNQPQHF.